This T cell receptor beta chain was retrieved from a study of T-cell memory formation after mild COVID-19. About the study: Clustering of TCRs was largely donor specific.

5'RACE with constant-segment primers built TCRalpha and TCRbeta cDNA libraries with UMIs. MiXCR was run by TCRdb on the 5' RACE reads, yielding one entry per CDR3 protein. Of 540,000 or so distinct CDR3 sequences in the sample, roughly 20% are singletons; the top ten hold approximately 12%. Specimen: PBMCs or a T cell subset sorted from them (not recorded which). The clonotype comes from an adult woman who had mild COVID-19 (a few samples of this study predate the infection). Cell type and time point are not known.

The CDR3 DNA sequence: TGTGCCAGCAGTTATTCTGGGACTAGCGGGAGGCCAAGCTCCTACGAGCAGTACTTC. Its translation is CASSYSGTSGRPSSYEQYF. The genes are TRBV6-5 and TRBJ2-7; 15 bases align to TRBD2. CDR1 is MNHEY, CDR2 SVGAGI, per germline. With V trimmed by 3 bases and J by 0 bases, 9 bases remained unmatched. This CDR3 is 19 amino acids long.